The T cell receptor beta chain described here comes from a study of CD4+ T cells in melanoma. Germline CDR1 reads LNHDA; CDR2 reads SQIVND (reference sequence). This CDR3 is built from 16 residues. V was pared by 7 bases and J by 0 bases, with 7 bases of the junction left unmatched. Here immunoSEQ multiplex PCR was the method, and the copy in TCRdb shows in-frame clones only, minus some. The profile shows some 9,900 clones, 65% of them singletons. This TCR was recovered from a human donor with melanoma. The genes are TRBV19 and TRBJ2-4; 9 bases fit TRBD1. The sample was cells from a culture (not recorded whether cultured in vitro). The CDR3 is CASIGTGRKAKNIQYF. CDR3 sequence (DNA): TGTGCCAGTATAGGGACAGGGAGAAAAGCCAAAAACATTCAGTACTTC. The whole variable domain, remainder taken from reference TRBV19 and TRBJ2-4, is DGGITQSPKYLFRKEGQNVTLSCEQNLNHDAMYWYRQDPGQGLRLIYYSQIVNDFQKGDIAEGYSVSREKKESFPLTVTSAQKNPTAFYLCASIGTGRKAKNIQYFGAGTRLSVL.